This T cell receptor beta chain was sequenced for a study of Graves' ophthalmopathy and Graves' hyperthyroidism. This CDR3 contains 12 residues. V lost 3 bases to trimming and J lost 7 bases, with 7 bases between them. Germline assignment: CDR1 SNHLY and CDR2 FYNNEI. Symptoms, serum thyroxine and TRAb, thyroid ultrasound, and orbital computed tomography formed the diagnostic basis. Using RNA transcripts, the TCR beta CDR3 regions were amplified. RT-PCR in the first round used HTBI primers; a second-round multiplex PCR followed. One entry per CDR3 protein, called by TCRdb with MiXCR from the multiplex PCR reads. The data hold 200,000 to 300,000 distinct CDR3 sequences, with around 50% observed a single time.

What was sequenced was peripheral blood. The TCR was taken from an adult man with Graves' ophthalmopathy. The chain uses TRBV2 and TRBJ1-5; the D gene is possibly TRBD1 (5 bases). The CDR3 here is CASSEGDQPQHF. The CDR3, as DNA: TGTGCCAGCAGTGAGGGGGACCAGCCCCAGCATTTT.